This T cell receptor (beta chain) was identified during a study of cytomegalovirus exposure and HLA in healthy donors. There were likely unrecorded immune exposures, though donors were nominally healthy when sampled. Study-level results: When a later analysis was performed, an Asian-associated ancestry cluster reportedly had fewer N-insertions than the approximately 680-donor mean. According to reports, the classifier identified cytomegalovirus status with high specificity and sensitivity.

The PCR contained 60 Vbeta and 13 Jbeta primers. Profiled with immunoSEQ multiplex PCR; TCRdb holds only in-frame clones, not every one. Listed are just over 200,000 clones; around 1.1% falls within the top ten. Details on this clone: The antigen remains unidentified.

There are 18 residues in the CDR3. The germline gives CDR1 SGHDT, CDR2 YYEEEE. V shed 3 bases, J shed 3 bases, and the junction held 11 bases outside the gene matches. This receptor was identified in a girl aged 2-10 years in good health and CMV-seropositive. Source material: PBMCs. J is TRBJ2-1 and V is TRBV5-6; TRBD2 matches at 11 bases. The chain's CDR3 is CASSSPLAGEFLYNEQFF. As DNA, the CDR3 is TGTGCCAGCAGCTCCCCACTAGCGGGGGAATTTCTCTACAATGAGCAGTTCTTC.